The 21 T cell receptor beta chains below were found in one sample sequenced in a study of T cell clonality in common variable immunodeficiency. TCRdb keeps only in-frame clones here, not all; method: immunoSEQ multiplex PCR. This sample has about 55,000 clones and no singletons, with roughly 0.84% in the ten largest. The source material was peripheral blood mononuclear cells. The receptor set was obtained from a person between 18 and 69 years old in good health.

This clone was recorded many times. The CDR3 sequence is CASSLGTTGNTIYF. CDR3 bases read: TGTGCCAGCTCATTAGGGACAACAGGAAACACC. V gene TRBV18 combines with J gene TRBJ1-3, with D tentatively TRBD1 (6 bases). Coverage ceases 3 residues before the CDR3 finishes, and the germline J gene fills in the end. This CDR3 region has 14 residues. The V gene's germline CDR1 is KGHSH and CDR2 LQKENI. Trimming pared 5 bases from V and 4 bases from J, leaving 12 bases between.

This clone was detected many times. The observed sequence ends 3 residues before the CDR3 terminus, with the missing tail filled in from the germline J gene. The V gene is TRBV29-1, the J gene TRBJ1-2; D is unresolved. Germline CDR1 is SQVTM and CDR2 is ANQGSEA. The CDR3 consists of 12 residues. V lost 3 bases to trimming and J lost 5 bases, with 10 bases between them. The CDR3 DNA, read in part, is TGCAGCGTTGAGGCGGCTCTTTATGGC. Protein sequence: CSVEAALYG. The entire CDR3 sequence reads CSVEAALYGYTF.

Details on this clone: With the read ending 3 residues before the CDR3 end, the germline J gene is used to fill in that end. The V and J genes are TRBV19 and TRBJ1-2, with D possibly matching TRBD1 (5 bases). This CDR3 has 13 residues. Germline V CDR1 and CDR2: LNHDA, SQIVND (reference sequence). The CDR3 spells CASNRQGTYDYTF. The CDR3 bases that were read are TGTGCCAGTAATAGGCAGGGAACCTACGAC.

This clone showed up many times. The CDR3 end falls 3 residues outside the read, so it is completed with the germline J gene. This chain connects TRBV2 to TRBJ1-4; TRBD1 matches 7 bases. This CDR3 region has 14 residues. Unmatched junction bases numbered 9, after V lost 6 bases and J lost 8 bases. Germline loops: CDR1 SNHLY, CDR2 FYNNEI. CDR3 bases read: TGTGCCAGCAGAACGGGCAGGGGGGAAGAAAAA. As protein: CASRTGRGEEK. The full CDR3 protein reads CASRTGRGEEKLFF.

This clone was observed at least ten times. The read comes to an end 3 residues before the CDR3 does, leaving the germline J gene to fill in the end. The gene calls are TRBV28 and TRBJ2-6; 7 nucleotides match TRBD1. The ends lost 2 bases at V and 0 bases at J; junction bases unmatched: 1. This CDR3 has 16 amino acids. CDR1 is MDHEN and CDR2 is SYDVKM in the germline V gene. CDR3 bases read: TGTGCCAGCAGTTTAGGGACAGCCTCTGGGGCCAACGTC. Translation: CASSLGTASGANV. The whole CDR3 reads CASSLGTASGANVLTF.

There are a few counts of this clone. The read ends 3 residues shy of where the CDR3 ends; the end is completed using the germline J gene. The J gene is TRBJ1-1, the V gene TRBV18; a possible D gene is TRBD1 (5 bases). The germline V gene encodes CDR1 KGHSH and CDR2 LQKENI. The V gene lost 3 bases and the J gene lost 4 bases, with 12 bases spanning the gap. The CDR3 sequence is 14 residues long. The covered CDR3 bases are TGTGCCAGCTCACCCGGCGGGGCCCTCACTGAA. Protein product: CASSPGGALTE. The complete CDR3 sequence is CASSPGGALTEAFF.

This clone occurred many times. Coverage ceases 3 residues before the CDR3 finishes, and the germline J gene fills in the end. The V gene is TRBV11-3, the J gene TRBJ1-3; D possibly corresponds to TRBD1 (6 bases). Trimming left V 2 bases short and J 3 bases short, with 8 bases between. The CDR3 is 14 amino acids. Germline CDR1 and CDR2: SGHNT and YENEEA. The CDR3 DNA, read in part, is TGTGCCAGCAGCTTACCAGGGGTTGGAAACACC. This codes for CASSLPGVGNT. In full, the CDR3 is CASSLPGVGNTIYF.

For this clone: The DNA ends 3 residues before the CDR3 does, and the rest of the CDR3 is filled in from the germline J gene. This sequence joins TRBV20-1 and TRBJ2-1; D uncertain. CDR1 and CDR2 from the germline V gene are DFQATT and SNEGSKA (reference sequence). V was trimmed by 2 bases and J by 1 base, leaving 12 bases between them. The CDR3 is made up of 15 amino acids. CDR3 DNA (partial): TGCAGTGCTAGAAATCCCGTTTCTTCCTACAATGAG. Translating it yields CSARNPVSSYNE. The entire CDR3 sequence reads CSARNPVSSYNEQFF.

This clone has at least ten counts. The DNA read from the CDR3 is TGTGCCAGTAGTATCTGGGCGACAGGGCAGAACACTGAA. Translated, it gives CASSIWATGQNTE. In full, the CDR3 reads CASSIWATGQNTEAFF. J is TRBJ1-1 and V is TRBV19, with TRBD1 identical over 7 bases. The missing CDR3 end, 3 residues past where the read stops, is filled in from the germline J gene. The germline CDR1 and CDR2 sequences are LNHDA and SQIVND (reference sequence). This CDR3 contains 16 residues. Unmatched junction bases numbered 8, after V lost 3 bases and J lost 1 base.

This clone turned up a few times. From the germline J gene comes the end of the CDR3, since the read stops 3 residues before it. The chain uses TRBV5-8 and TRBJ1-2; 7 bases match TRBD1. The CDR3 runs to 13 residues. Germline values: CDR1 SGHTS, CDR2 YDEGEE. CDR3 DNA (partial): TGTGCCAGCAACATTTTACAGGGGTTCCGC. It specifies CASNILQGFR. The whole CDR3 sequence is CASNILQGFRYTF.

This clone was counted ten times or more. Read coverage stops 3 residues before the CDR3 terminus; the germline J gene supplies the remainder. The rearrangement links TRBV30 to TRBJ2-3; 8 bases agree with TRBD1. With 3 bases clipped from V and 1 base from J, the junction kept 6 bases outside the gene matches. This CDR3 contains 15 residues. Germline CDR1 is GTSNPN and CDR2 is SVGIG (reference sequence). CDR3: CAWRQPGQGTDTQYF. The sequenced part of the CDR3 DNA is TGTGCCTGGAGGCAACCGGGACAGGGCACAGATACG.

This clone was picked up many times. The read stops 3 residues short of the end of the CDR3; the missing end is completed from the germline J gene. V and J are TRBV10-3 and TRBJ1-1; no clear D. CDR1 is ENHRY, CDR2 SYGVKD, per germline. This CDR3 is built from 13 residues. V dropped 0 bases and J dropped 1 base, with 3 bases sitting between them. The CDR3: CAISESANTEAFF. The DNA read from the CDR3 is TGTGCCATCAGTGAGTCGGCGAACACTGAA.

This clone has only a few counts. The read terminates 3 residues before the CDR3 end, so the remaining end is supplied by the germline J gene. The V call is TRBV5-1, the J call TRBJ2-7; 7 nucleotides align to TRBD1. There are 15 residues in the CDR3. V lost 0 bases, J lost 2 bases, and 5 bases stayed unmatched. Germline CDR1 and CDR2: SGHRS and YFSETQ. CDR3: CASSLAIGTAYEQYF. Partial CDR3 DNA: TGCGCCAGCAGCTTGGCTATAGGGACAGCCTACGAG.

This clone was counted at least ten times. CDR3 bases read: TGCGCCAGCAGCCCGGGACTAGCGGCCTACAATGAG. Its translation is CASSPGLAAYNE. In full, the CDR3 is CASSPGLAAYNEQFF. The rearrangement uses TRBV5-1 and TRBJ2-1; 11 positions match TRBD2. The read halts 3 residues ahead of the CDR3 end, with the missing end drawn from the germline J gene. The germline CDR1 and CDR2 sequences are SGHRS and YFSETQ. The CDR3 consists of 15 residues. Trimming at V came to 4 bases and at J to 2 bases, leaving 2 bases not matched to a gene.

This clone was observed a handful of times. A much larger clone is a single base away; this may be a read error. The read halts 3 residues ahead of the CDR3 end, with the missing end drawn from the germline J gene. The identical CDR3 is also encoded by other nucleotide sequences in the sample. The chain has TRBV6-2 or TRBV6-3 and TRBJ1-2; 10 positions agree with TRBD1. This CDR3 is built from 17 residues. The germline V gene encodes CDR1 MNHEY and CDR2 SVGEGT. CDR3 region: CASSYSRQGAANYGYTF. The sequenced part of the CDR3 DNA is TGTGCCAGCAGTTACTCTAGACAGGGGGCGGCGAACTATGGA.

This clone was found many times. The read stops 3 residues short of the end of the CDR3; the missing end is completed from the germline J gene. The chain joins TRBV20-1 to TRBJ2-2; 7 bases are shared with TRBD1. The CDR3 has 13 residues. CDR1 DFQATT and CDR2 SNEGSKA come from the germline V gene (reference sequence). The CDR3 loop reads CSASEQGTEKLFF. Partial CDR3 DNA: TGCAGTGCTAGTGAACAGGGGACGGAAAAG.

This clone was counted only a few times. The DNA ends 3 residues before the CDR3 does, and the rest of the CDR3 is filled in from the germline J gene. The J gene is TRBJ2-3, the V gene TRBV5-1; 14 bases fit TRBD2. CDR1 and CDR2 from the germline V gene are SGHRS and YFSETQ. The CDR3 is 14 residues long. The trim removed 7 bases at V and 8 bases at J, leaving 6 bases unmatched. The sequenced part of the CDR3 DNA is TGCGCCAGCCGCGGACTAGCGGGGGGAACTACG. This translates into CASRGLAGGTT. The whole CDR3 sequence reads CASRGLAGGTTQYF.

This clone was observed many times. The read terminates 3 residues ahead of where the CDR3 ends, so the germline J gene completes it. V gene TRBV12-5 combines with J gene TRBJ2-3; a weak D match, TRBD2 (6 bases). Per germline, CDR1 LGHNT and CDR2 FRNRAP. V lost 8 bases, J lost 0 bases, and 18 bases lay in between. The CDR3 has 16 residues. The sequenced part of the CDR3 DNA is TGTGCTAGTTCTCCGGGATGGGGGACTAGCACAGATACG. Translated, it gives CASSPGWGTSTDT. The CDR3, in full, reads CASSPGWGTSTDTQYF.

This clone was seen ten or more times. The sequenced fragment ends 3 residues before the CDR3 boundary, so the rest is inferred from the germline J gene. The chain recombines TRBV5-6 with TRBJ1-2; the D gene is possibly TRBD1 (6 bases). The CDR3 is made up of 13 amino acids. CDR1 is SGHDT and CDR2 is YYEEEE in the germline V gene. V was clipped by 5 bases and J by 4 bases, with 12 bases between them. The CDR3 region is CASRETGTYGYTF. CDR3 DNA, as far as it was read: TGTGCCAGCAGGGAGACAGGAACCTATGGC.

This clone appeared a few times. The read ends 3 residues early relative to the CDR3; the germline J gene fills the gap. The chain couples TRBV19 to TRBJ2-3; a weak D match, TRBD2 (5 bases). The CDR3 consists of 12 residues. Germline V CDR1 and CDR2: LNHDA, SQIVND (reference sequence). CDR3 bases read: TGTGCCAGTAGTATCGGGGAAGAGACG. It encodes CASSIGEET. The full CDR3 reads CASSIGEETQYF.

This clone was counted ten times or more. The CDR3 is cut off 3 residues early in the read; its end comes from the germline J gene. The chain employs TRBV19 and TRBJ2-7, with 7 bases lining up with TRBD1. The CDR3 loop spans 14 amino acids. Looked up from germline, CDR1 is LNHDA and CDR2 is SQIVND (reference sequence). The V gene end was trimmed by 4 bases and the J gene end by 5 bases; junction bases not matched to a gene: 8. The CDR3 DNA, read in part, is TGTGCCAGTAGTACAGGGGGTAACATTAACGAG. Translation: CASSTGGNINE. The CDR3 in full is CASSTGGNINEQYF.